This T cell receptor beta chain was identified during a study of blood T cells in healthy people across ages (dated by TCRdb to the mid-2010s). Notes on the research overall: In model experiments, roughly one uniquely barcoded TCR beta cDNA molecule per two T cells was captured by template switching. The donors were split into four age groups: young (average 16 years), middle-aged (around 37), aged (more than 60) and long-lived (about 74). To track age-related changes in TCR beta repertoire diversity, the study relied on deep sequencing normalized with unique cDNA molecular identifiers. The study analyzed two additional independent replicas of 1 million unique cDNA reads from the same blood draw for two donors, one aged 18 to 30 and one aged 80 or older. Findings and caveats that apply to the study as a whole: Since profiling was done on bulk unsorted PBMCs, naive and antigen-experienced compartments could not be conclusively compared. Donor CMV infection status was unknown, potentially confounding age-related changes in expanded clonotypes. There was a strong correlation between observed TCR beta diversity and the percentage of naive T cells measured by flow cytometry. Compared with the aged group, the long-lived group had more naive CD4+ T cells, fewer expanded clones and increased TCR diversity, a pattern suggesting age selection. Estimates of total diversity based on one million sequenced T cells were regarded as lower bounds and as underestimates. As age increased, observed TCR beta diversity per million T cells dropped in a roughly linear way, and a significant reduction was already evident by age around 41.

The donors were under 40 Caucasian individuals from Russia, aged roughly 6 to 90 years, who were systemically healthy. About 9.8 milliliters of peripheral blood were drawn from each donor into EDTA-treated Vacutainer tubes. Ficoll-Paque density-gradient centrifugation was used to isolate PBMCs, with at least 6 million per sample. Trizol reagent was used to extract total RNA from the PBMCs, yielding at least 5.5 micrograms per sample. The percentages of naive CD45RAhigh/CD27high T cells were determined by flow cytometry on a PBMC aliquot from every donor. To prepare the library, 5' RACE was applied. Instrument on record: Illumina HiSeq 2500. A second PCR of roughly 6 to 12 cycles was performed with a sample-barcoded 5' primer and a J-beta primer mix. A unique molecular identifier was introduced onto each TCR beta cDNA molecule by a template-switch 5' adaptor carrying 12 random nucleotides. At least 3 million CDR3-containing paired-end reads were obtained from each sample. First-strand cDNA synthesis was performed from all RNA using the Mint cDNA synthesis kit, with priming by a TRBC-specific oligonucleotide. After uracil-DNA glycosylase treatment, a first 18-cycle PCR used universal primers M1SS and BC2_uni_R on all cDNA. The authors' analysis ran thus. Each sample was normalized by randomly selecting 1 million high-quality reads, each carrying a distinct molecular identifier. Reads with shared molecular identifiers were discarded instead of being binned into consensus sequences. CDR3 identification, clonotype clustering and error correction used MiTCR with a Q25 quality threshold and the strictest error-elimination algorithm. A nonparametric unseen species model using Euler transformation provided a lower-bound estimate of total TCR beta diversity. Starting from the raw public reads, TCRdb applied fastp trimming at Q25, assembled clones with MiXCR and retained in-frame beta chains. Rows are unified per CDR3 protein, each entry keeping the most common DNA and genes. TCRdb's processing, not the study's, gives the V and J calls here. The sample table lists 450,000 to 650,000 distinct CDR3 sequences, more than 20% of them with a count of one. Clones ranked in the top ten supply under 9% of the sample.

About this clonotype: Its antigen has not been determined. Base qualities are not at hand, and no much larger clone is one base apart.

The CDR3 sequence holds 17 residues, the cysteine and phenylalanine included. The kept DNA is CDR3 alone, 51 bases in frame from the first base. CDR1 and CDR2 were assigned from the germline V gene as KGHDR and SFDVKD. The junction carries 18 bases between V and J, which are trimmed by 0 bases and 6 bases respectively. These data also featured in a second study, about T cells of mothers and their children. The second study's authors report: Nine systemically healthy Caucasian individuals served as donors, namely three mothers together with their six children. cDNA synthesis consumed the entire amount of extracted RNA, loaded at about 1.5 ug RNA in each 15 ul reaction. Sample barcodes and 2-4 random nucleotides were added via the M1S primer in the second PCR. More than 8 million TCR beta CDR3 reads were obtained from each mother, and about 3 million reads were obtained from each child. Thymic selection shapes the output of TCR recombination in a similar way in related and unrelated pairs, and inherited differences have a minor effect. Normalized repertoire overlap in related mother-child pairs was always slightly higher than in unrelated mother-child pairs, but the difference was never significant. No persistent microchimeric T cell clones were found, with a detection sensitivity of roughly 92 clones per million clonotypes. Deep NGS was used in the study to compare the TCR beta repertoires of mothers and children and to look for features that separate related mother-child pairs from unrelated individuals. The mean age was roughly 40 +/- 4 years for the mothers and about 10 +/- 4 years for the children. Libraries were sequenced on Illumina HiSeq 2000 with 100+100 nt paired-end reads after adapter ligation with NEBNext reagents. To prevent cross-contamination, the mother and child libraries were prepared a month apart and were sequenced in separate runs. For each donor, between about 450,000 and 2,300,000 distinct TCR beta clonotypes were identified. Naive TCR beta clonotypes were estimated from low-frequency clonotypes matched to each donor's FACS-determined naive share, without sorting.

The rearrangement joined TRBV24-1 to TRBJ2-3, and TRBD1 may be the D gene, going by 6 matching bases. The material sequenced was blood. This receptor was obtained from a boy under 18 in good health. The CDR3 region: CATSDLGQGLQVDTQYF. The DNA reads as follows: TGTGCCACCAGTGATTTGGGTCAGGGGCTTCAGGTGGATACGCAGTATTTT.